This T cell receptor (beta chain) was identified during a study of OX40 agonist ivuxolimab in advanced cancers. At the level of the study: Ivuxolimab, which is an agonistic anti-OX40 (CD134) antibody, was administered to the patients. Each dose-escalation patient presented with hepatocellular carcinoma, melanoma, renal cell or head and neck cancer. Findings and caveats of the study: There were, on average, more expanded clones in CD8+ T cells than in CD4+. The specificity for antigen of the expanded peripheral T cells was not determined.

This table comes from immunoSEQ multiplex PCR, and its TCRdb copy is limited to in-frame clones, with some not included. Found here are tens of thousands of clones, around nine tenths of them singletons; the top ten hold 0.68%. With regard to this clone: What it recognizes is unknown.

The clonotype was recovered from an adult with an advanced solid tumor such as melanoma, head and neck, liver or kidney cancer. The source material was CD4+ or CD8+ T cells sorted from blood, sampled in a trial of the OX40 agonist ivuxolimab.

The CDR3 DNA is TGTGCCAGCAGCCTGAGGGGGGGCGGAAGGACCGGGGAGCTGTTTTTT. Its protein is CASSLRGGGRTGELFF. V and J are TRBV5-4 and TRBJ2-2; D perhaps matches TRBD2 (7 bases). The germline V gene has CDR1 SGHNT and CDR2 YYREEE (reference sequence). The germline V and J ends were trimmed by 4 bases and 5 bases, with 18 bases remaining between them. The CDR3 extends over 16 amino acids.